Below, one TCR beta chain is given with its context. The sample comes from a study of shared clonotypes between healthy human individuals. Only in-frame clones appear in the TCRdb table, and some are missing; sequencing was by immunoSEQ multiplex PCR. The profile covers roughly 2 million clones, with nearly 97% appearing a single time and more than 0.1% taken by the ten largest. The donors, all of them Caucasian adults, lived in Nashville, Tennessee. The V segment lost 4 bases and the J segment 4 bases; nucleotides outside the gene matches: 10. Germline CDR1 and CDR2: SGHVS and FNYEAQ. CDR3 length: 17 residues.

The chain employs TRBV7-6 and TRBJ2-2; 9 nucleotides agree with TRBD1. The sequencing input was naive CD4+ T cells sorted from blood. Described subset: CD45RA+ positively selected. The receptor's source is a man younger than 35 in good health. This CDR3 is CASSSSPGQGITGELFF. The CDR3, as DNA: TGTGCCAGCAGCTCCTCCCCGGGACAGGGAATCACCGGGGAGCTGTTTTTT.